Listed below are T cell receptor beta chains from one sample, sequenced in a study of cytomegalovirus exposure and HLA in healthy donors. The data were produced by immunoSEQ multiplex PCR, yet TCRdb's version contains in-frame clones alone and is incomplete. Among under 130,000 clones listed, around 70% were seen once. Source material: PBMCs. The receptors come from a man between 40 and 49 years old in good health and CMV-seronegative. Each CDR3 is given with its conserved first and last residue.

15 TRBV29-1 CSTRTRGGPYNEQFF
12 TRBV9 CASSVEQGSAFF
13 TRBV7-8 CASSLGQGRLPFF
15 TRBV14 CASSQAGRHNSPLHF
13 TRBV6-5 CASSGTANTEAFF
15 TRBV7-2 CASSRQAGSTDTQYF
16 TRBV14 CASSRETGYGQETQYF
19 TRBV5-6 CASSAETSGGPKYQETQYF
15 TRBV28 CASSGNRGAKNIQYF
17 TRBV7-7 CASSLGPPRGGTGELFF
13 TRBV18 CASSPGQGEKLFF
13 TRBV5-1 CASSQGQNYGYTF
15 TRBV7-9 CASSSGLVGAGELFF
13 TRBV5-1 CASSTGGAHWAFF
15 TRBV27 CASRLGEGGNQPQHF
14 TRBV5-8 CASSSDFPRWGYTF
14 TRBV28 CASRRGGPSYEQYF
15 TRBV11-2 CASSQMTGANTEAFF
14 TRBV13 CASSTPGRANEQFF
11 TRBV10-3 CATSQGNEQFF
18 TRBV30 CAWSVFSGRSKSTDTQYF
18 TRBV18 CASSFTSGGPSGANVLTF
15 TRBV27 CASSSLGQGAWGYTF
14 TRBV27 CASSLQQPQDEQYF
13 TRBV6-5 CASSYGENYGYTF
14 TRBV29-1 CSVGGLAGHYEQYF
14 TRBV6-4 CASKGTGMSYEQYF
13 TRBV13 CASSPGQTYEQYF
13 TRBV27 CASSLYRDYGYTF